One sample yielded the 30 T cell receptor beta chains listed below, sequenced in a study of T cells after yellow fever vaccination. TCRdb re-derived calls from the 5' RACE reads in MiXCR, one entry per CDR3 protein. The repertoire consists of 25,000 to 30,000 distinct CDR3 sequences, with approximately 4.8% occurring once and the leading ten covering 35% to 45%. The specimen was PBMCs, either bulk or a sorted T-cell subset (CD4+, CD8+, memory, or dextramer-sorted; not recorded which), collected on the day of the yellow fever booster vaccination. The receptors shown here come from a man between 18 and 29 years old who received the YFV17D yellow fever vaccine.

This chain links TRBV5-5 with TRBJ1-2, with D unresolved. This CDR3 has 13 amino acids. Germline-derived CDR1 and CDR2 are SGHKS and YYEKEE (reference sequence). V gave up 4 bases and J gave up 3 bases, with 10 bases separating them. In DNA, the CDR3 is TGTGCCAGCAGCCGCGGGGATGACTATGGCTACACCTTC. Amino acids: CASSRGDDYGYTF.

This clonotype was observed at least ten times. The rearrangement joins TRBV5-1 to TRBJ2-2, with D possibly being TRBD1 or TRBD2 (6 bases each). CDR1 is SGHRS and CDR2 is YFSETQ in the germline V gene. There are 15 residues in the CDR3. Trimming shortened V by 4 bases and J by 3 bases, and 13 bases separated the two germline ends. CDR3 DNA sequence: TGCGCCAGCAGCCTATTGGGGGGCGACACCGGGGAGCTGTTTTTT. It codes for CASSLLGGDTGELFF.

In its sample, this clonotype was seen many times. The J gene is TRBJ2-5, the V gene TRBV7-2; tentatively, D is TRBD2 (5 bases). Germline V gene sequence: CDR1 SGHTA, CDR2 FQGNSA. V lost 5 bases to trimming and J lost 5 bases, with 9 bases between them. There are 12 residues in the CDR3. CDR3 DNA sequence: TGTGCCAGCAGCAGGAGGCCGGAGACCCAGTACTTC. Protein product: CASSRRPETQYF.

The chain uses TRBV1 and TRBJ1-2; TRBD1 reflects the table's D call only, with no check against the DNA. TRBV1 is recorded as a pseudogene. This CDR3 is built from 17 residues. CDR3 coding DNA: TGCACCAGCAGCCCCCCCCTCGCGAATCCCATTAACTATGGCTACACCTTC. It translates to CTSSPPLANPINYGYTF.

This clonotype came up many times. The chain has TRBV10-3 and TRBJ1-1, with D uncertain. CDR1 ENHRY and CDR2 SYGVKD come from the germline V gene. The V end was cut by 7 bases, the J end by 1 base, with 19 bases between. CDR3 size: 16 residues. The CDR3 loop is CAITTGSREANTEAFF. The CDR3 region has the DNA TGTGCCATCACCACGGGGTCCCGGGAAGCGAACACTGAAGCTTTCTTT.

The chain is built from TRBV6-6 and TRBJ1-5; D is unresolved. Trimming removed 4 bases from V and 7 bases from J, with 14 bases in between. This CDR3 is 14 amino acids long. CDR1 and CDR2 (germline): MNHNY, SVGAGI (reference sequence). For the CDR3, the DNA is TGTGCCAGCAGTTCCACATTGGGCGAGCAGCCCCAGCATTTT. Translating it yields CASSSTLGEQPQHF.

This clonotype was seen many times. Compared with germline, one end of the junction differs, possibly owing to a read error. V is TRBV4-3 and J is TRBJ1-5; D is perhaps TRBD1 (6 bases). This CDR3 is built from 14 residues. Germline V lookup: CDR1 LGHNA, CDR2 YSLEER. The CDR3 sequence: CASSQDIRAGEKNF. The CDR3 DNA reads TGCGCCAGCAGCCAAGATATCCGGGCAGGGGAAAAGAATTTT.

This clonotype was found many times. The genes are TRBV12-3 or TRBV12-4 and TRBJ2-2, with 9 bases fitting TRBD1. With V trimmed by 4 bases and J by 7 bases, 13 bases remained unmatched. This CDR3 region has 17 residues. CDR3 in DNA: TGTGCCAGCAGTTCGGGGACAGGGACCGGAGGCAGCGGGGAGCTGTTTTTT. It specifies CASSSGTGTGGSGELFF.

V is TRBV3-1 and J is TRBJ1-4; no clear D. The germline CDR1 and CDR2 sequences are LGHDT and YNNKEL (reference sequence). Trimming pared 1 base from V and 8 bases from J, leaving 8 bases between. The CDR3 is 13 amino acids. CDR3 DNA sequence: TGTGCCAGCAGCCAAGGGAGGGCCGAAAAACTGTTTTTT. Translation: CASSQGRAEKLFF. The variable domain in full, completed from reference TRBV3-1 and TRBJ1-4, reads DTAVSQTPKYLVTQMGNDKSIKCEQNLGHDTMYWYKQDSKKFLKIMFSYNNKELIINETVPNRFSPKSPDKAHLNLHINSLELGDSAVYFCASSQGRAEKLFFGSGTQLSVL.

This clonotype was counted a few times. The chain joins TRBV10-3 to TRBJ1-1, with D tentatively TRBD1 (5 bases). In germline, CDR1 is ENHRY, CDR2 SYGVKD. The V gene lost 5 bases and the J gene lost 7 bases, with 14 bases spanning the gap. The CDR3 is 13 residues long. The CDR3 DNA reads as TGTGCCATCAGTCGGGAGGGGCGTGATGAAGCTTTCTTT. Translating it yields CAISREGRDEAFF.

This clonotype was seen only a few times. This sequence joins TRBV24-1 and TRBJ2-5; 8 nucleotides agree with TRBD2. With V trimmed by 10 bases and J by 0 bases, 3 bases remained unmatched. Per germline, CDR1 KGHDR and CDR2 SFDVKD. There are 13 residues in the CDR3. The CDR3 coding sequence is TGTGCCACGCAGGGACTAGACCAAGAGACCCAGTACTTC. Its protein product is CATQGLDQETQYF.

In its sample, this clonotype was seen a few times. CDR3 sequence reads: CASSNSGQPNEKLFF. The CDR3 nucleotides read TGTGCCAGCAGCAATTCAGGACAGCCTAATGAAAAACTGTTTTTT. The chain is built from TRBV11-2 and TRBJ1-4; weak D call: TRBD1 (6 bases). The germline CDR1 and CDR2 sequences are SGHAT and FQNNGV. There are 15 residues in the CDR3. V lost 5 bases, J lost 3 bases, and 13 bases lay in between.

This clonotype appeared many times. The CDR3 DNA follows: TGTGCCAGCAGCTTAGAGTTGCAAGAGACCCAGTACTTC. This gives the protein CASSLELQETQYF. The V and J genes are TRBV7-2 and TRBJ2-5; D uncertain. CDR1 and CDR2 from the germline V gene are SGHTA and FQGNSA. V was shortened by 1 base and J by 2 bases, with 5 bases between the two germline ends. The CDR3 contains 13 residues.

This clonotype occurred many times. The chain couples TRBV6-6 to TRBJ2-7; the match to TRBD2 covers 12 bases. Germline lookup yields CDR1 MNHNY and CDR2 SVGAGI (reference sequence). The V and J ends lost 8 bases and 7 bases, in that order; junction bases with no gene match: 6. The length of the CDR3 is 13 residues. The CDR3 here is CASLLAGGGEQYF. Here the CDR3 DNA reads TGTGCCAGCCTACTAGCGGGGGGAGGAGAGCAGTACTTC.

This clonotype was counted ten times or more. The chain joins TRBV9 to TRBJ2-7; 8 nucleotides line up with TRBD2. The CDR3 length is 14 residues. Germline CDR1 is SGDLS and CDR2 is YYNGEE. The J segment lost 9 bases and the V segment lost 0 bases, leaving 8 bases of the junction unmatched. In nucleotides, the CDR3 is TGTGCCAGCAGCGTAGATTCTGCGGGGGGTTTGCAGTACTTC. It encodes CASSVDSAGGLQYF.

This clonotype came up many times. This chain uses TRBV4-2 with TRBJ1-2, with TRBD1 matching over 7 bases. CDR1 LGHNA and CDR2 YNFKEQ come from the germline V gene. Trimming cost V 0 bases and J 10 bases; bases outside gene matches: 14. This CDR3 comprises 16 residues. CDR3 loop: CASSQDQRQGALPYTF. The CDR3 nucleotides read TGTGCCAGCAGCCAAGATCAAAGACAGGGCGCCCTACCCTACACCTTC.

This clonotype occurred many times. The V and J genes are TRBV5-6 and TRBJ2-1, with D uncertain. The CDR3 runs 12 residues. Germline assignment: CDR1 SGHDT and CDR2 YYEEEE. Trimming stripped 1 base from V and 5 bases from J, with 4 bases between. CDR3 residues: CASSLLDNEQFF. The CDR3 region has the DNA TGTGCCAGCAGCTTGCTGGACAATGAGCAGTTCTTC. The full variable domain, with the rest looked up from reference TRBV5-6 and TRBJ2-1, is DAGVTQSPTHLIKTRGQQVTLRCSPKSGHDTVSWYQQALGQGPQFIFQYYEEEERQRGNFPDRFSGHQFPNYSSELNVNALLLGDSALYLCASSLLDNEQFFGPGTRLTVL.

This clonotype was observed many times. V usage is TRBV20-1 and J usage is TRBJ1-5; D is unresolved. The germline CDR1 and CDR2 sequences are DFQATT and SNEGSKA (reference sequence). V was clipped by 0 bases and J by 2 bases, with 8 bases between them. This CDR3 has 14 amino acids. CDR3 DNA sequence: TGCAGTGCTAGAGATCCGACGGGCAATCAGCCCCAGCATTTT. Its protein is CSARDPTGNQPQHF.

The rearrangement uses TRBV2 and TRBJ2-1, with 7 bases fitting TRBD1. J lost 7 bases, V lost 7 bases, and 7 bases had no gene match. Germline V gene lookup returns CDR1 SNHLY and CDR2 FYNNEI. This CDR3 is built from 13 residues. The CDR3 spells CASTLTGYNEQFF. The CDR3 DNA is TGTGCCAGCACCCTGACAGGGTATAATGAGCAGTTCTTC.

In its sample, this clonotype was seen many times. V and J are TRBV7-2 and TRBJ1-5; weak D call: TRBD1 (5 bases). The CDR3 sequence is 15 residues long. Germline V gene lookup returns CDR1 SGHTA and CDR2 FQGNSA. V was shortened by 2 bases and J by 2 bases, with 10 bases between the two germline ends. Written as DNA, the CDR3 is TGTGCCAGCAGCTTACAGGGTCGAGGCAATCAGCCCCAGCATTTT. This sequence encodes CASSLQGRGNQPQHF.

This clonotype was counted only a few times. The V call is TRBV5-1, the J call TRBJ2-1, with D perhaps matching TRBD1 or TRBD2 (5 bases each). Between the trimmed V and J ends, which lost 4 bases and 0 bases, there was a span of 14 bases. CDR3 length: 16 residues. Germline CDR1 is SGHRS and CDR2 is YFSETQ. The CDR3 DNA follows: TGCGCCAGCAGCCGAGGGGCGTTAAGCTCCTACAATGAGCAGTTCTTC. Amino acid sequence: CASSRGALSSYNEQFF.

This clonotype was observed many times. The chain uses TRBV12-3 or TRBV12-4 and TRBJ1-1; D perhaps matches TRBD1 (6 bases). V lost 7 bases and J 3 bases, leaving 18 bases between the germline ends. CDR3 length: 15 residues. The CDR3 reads CASTPWGRGDTEAFF. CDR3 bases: TGTGCCAGCACCCCGTGGGGCAGGGGCGACACTGAAGCTTTCTTT.

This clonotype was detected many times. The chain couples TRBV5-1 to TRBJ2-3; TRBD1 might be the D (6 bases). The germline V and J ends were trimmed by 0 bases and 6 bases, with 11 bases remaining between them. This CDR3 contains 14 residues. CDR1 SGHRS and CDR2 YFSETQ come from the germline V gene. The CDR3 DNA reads TGCGCCAGCAGCTTGGGGGGGCGTCCGGATACGCAGTATTTT. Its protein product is CASSLGGRPDTQYF.

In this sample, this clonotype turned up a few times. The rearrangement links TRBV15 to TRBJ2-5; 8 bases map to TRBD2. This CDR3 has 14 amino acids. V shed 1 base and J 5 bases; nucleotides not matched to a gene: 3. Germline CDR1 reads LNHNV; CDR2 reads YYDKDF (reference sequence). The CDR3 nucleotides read TGTGCCACCAGCAGAGGGAGACTAGCGGAGACCCAGTACTTC. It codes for CATSRGRLAETQYF.

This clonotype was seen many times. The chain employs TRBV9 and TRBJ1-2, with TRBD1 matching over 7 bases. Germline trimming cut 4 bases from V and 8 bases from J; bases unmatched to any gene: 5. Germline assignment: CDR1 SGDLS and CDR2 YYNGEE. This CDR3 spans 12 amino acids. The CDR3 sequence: CASSPLGGGYTF. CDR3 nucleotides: TGTGCCAGCAGCCCCTTAGGGGGCGGCTACACCTTC.

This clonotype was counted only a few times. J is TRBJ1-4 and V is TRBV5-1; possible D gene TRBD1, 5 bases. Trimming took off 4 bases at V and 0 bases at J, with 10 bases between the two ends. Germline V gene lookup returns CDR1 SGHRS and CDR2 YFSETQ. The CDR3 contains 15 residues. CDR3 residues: CASSVGTATNEKLFF. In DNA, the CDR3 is TGCGCCAGCAGCGTCGGGACGGCAACTAATGAAAAACTGTTTTTT.

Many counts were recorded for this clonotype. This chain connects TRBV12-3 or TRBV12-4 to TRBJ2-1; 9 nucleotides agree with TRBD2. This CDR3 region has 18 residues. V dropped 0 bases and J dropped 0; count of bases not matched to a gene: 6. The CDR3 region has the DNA TGTGCCAGCAGTTTAGCCCCGGGACTAGCTGGCTCCTACAATGAGCAGTTCTTC. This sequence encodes CASSLAPGLAGSYNEQFF.

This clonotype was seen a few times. The DNA of the CDR3 is TGTGCCAGCAGCCCCGCCAGGGTAGCGAGAGCAGATACGCAGTATTTT. Protein: CASSPARVARADTQYF. The chain links TRBV3-1 to TRBJ2-3; the D gene could be TRBD1 or TRBD2 (5 bases each). Per the germline V gene, CDR1 is LGHDT and CDR2 is YNNKEL (reference sequence). CDR3 length: 16 residues. V was clipped by 4 bases and J by 4 bases, with 18 bases between them.

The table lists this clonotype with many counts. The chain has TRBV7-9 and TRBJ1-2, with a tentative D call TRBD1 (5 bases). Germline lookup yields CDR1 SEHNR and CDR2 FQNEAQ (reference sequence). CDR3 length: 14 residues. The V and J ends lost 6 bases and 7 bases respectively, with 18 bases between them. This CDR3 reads CASRREGTWSGYTF. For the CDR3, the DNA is TGTGCCAGCAGAAGGGAAGGGACCTGGAGTGGCTACACCTTC.

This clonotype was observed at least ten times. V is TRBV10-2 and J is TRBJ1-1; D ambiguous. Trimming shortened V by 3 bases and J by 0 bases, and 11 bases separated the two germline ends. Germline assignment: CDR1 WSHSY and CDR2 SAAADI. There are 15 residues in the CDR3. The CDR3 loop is CASSDPGMMNTEAFF. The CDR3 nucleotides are TGCGCCAGCAGTGACCCCGGGATGATGAACACTGAAGCTTTCTTT.